Listed below are T cell receptor beta chains from one sample, sequenced in a study of cytomegalovirus exposure and HLA in healthy donors. The repertoire was sequenced with immunoSEQ multiplex PCR; TCRdb's copy has only in-frame clones and lacks some. The repertoire holds 200,000 to 300,000 clones, with around 76% as singletons. Source material: PBMCs. The origin of the receptors is a woman aged 40 to 50 in good health and CMV-seropositive. CDR3s include the opening cysteine and the closing phenylalanine or tryptophan. For some rows the clone size is stated as once, few or many, or as a class when expanded; others skip it.

abundance | j_gene | v_gene | CDR3aa
- | TRBJ2-2 | TRBV7-7 | CASSLEGTPGELFF
- | TRBJ2-3 | TRBV5-1 | CASRVGLAGADTQYF
- | TRBJ1-6 | TRBV7-9 | CSSSLAGTAYYNSPLHF
- | TRBJ1-2 | TRBV6-5 | CASRSTLSYTF
- | TRBJ2-3 | TRBV9 | CASSPPTRYDTQYF
- | TRBJ2-3 | TRBV9 | CASSAGGYPYTDTQYF
- | TRBJ2-1 | TRBV18 | CASSPLWTGGNEQFF
once | TRBJ2-7 | TRBV6-5 | CASSPRDRALIEQYF
- | TRBJ2-1 | TRBV5-1 | CASSLAGTSGVNEQFF
- | TRBJ2-3 | TRBV9 | CASSKRVGGSTDTQYF
few | TRBJ1-6 | TRBV6-1 | CASSEAIGQVGGLRAYSPLHF
- | TRBJ1-4 | TRBV4-2 | CASSQDFGRTGDNEKLFF
few | TRBJ1-2 | TRBV6-5 | CASSYSGDGYGYTF
- | TRBJ2-2 | TRBV2 | CASSGTRAGGLFF
few | TRBJ2-7 | TRBV6-5 | CASSLAGTGAEQYF
- | TRBJ2-1 | TRBV7-2 | CASSLVGGSAVYNEQFF
once | TRBJ1-6 | TRBV7-9 | CASSLDSSSYNSPLHF
- | TRBJ1-2 | TRBV30 | CAWTLLDRGRGYGYTF
- | TRBJ2-7 | TRBV11-2 | CASSLDGLAEGSQYF
- | TRBJ2-4 | TRBV10-2 | CASSEVAGRKNIQYF
- | TRBJ2-1 | TRBV29-1 | CSVEIGREGLHNEQFF
- | TRBJ2-5 | TRBV9 | CASSPRDSQETQYF
- | TRBJ2-7 | TRBV30 | CARGQGPYEQYF
once | TRBJ1-3 | TRBV2 | CASSYQGGNTIYF
- | TRBJ2-7 | TRBV11-2 | CASTVGAAGVDEQYF
- | TRBJ2-7 | TRBV6-5 | CASSYKSGGYEQYF
- | TRBJ1-2 | TRBV19 | CASRATSTGSDYGYTF
- | TRBJ2-3 | TRBV5-6 | CAGSLAEATGTQYF
- | TRBJ1-2 | TRBV30 | CAWSVDQGNGYTF
- | TRBJ2-7 | TRBV9 | CASSSQDWGYEQYF
- | TRBJ1-2 | TRBV4-3 | CASSLHPQGTNYGYTF
- | TRBJ1-4 | TRBV25-1 | CASSERGVEKLFF
- | TRBJ2-4 | TRBV4-2 | CASSIRGGAKNIQYF
once | TRBJ2-7 | TRBV28 | CASISGQVYEQYF
- | TRBJ1-2 | TRBV19 | CASSGGAAGNLYGYTF
- | TRBJ2-1 | TRBV29-1 | CSVEGENNEQFF
- | TRBJ1-6 | TRBV27 | CASTDRGYNSPLHF
- | TRBJ1-1 | TRBV5-1 | CASSLRGVSNTEAFF
- | - | TRBV5-1 | CASSLGSESNEQYF
- | TRBJ1-1 | TRBV2 | CASRGRGLFTEAFF
- | TRBJ2-7 | TRBV6-5 | CASTSGRGSPYEQYF
- | TRBJ1-5 | TRBV2 | CASSLYRERQPQHF
- | TRBJ2-2 | TRBV4-2 | CASSRGLAGGPSAGELFF
- | TRBJ1-1 | TRBV15 | CATSRAPIGQANTEAFF
- | TRBJ2-1 | TRBV7-8 | CASSVREGSYNEQFF
- | TRBJ1-1 | TRBV10-3 | CAISEFMNTEAFF
- | TRBJ2-7 | TRBV5-1 | CASSTGLEQYF
- | TRBJ1-2 | TRBV5-1 | CASSLFSKGDGYTF
once | TRBJ2-7 | TRBV5-6 | CASNYRQGAGEQYF